The 18 T cell receptor beta chains below were found in one sample sequenced in a study of T cell changes during pregnancy in multiple sclerosis. Sequencing was performed with immunoSEQ multiplex PCR; in TCRdb, only in-frame clones are kept and a portion is missing. There are 50,000 to 65,000 clones in the sample; approximately 91% occur only once, and approximately 1.2% lies in the top ten. The sample in question was peripheral blood, obtained in the second trimester of pregnancy. The receptors derive from a female donor with multiple sclerosis, enrolled in a pregnancy study.

The chain couples TRBV18 to TRBJ1-1, with TRBD1 matching over 8 bases. The ends lost 6 bases at V and 5 bases at J; junction bases unmatched: 8. Germline-derived CDR1 and CDR2 are KGHSH and LQKENI. There are 14 residues in the CDR3. The CDR3 DNA is TGTGCCAGCTCGCAGAAACAGGGGGGAACTGAAGCTTTCTTT. Residues: CASSQKQGGTEAFF. Based on the CDR3 plus reference TRBV18 and TRBJ1-1, the full variable domain is NAGVMQNPRHLVRRRGQEARLRCSPMKGHSHVYWYRQLPEEGLKFMVYLQKENIIDESGMPKERFSAEFPKEGPSILRIQQVVRGDSAAYFCASSQKQGGTEAFFGQGTRLTVV.

The chain carries TRBV2 and TRBJ1-6, with 7 bases identical to TRBD1. V shed 6 bases, J shed 10 bases, and the junction held 9 bases outside the gene matches. Germline values: CDR1 SNHLY, CDR2 FYNNEI. CDR3 length equals 14 residues. The CDR3 DNA reads TGTGCCAGCAGGAAGGGACAGTCGGGCTCACCCCTCCACTTT. This gives the protein CASRKGQSGSPLHF.

The chain has TRBV30 and TRBJ1-5; possibly TRBD1 for D (6 bases). Between the trimmed V and J ends, which lost 5 bases and 6 bases, there was a span of 17 bases. This CDR3 has 14 residues. The germline V gene encodes CDR1 GTSNPN and CDR2 SVGIG (reference sequence). In DNA form, the CDR3 reads TGTGCCTGGGGGTCAGGGGATGGCGGTCAGCCCCAGCATTTT. It translates to CAWGSGDGGQPQHF. Looking up the rest from reference TRBV30 and TRBJ1-5 gives the full variable domain: SQTIHQWPATLVQPVGSPLSLECTVEGTSNPNLYWYRQAAGRGLQLLFYSVGIGQISSEVPQNLSASRPQDRQFILSSKKLLLSDSGFYLCAWGSGDGGQPQHFGDGTRLSIL.

The chain couples TRBV30 to TRBJ2-5; D unclear. Looked up from germline, CDR1 is GTSNPN and CDR2 is SVGIG (reference sequence). The CDR3 is made up of 12 amino acids. V lost 0 bases, J lost 4 bases, and 6 bases lay in between. The CDR3 nucleotides are TGTGCCTGGAGTGTGGTTAGAGAGACCCAGTACTTC. Its protein product is CAWSVVRETQYF.

V is TRBV5-4 and J is TRBJ2-5, with D possibly matching TRBD2 (5 bases). The germline CDR1 and CDR2 sequences are SGHNT and YYREEE (reference sequence). The CDR3 consists of 14 residues. V lost 3 bases to trimming and J lost 2 bases, with 11 bases between them. CDR3 DNA sequence: TGTGCCAGCAGCTCTACCCGGGGACAAGAGACCCAGTACTTC. Protein product: CASSSTRGQETQYF.

This clone was observed a handful of times. The rearrangement uses TRBV11-2 and TRBJ1-5; 7 nucleotides match TRBD1. Germline-derived CDR1 and CDR2 are SGHAT and FQNNGV. V dropped 6 bases and J dropped 4; count of bases not matched to a gene: 6. The CDR3 is 14 residues long. The chain's CDR3 is CASSYTTGNQPQHF. In DNA, the CDR3 is TGTGCCAGCAGTTATACGACAGGGAATCAGCCCCAGCATTTT.

The gene calls are TRBV6-1 and TRBJ1-1; tentatively, D is TRBD1 (5 bases). The CDR3 length is 14 residues. Trimming pared 5 bases from V and 4 bases from J, leaving 14 bases between. Germline assignment: CDR1 MNHNS and CDR2 SASEGT. The CDR3 sequence is CASSLSQGTTEAFF. Here the CDR3 DNA reads TGTGCCAGCAGTTTATCCCAGGGAACCACTGAAGCTTTCTTT.

V gene TRBV29-1 combines with J gene TRBJ2-1; 12 bases line up with TRBD2. Germline V CDR1 and CDR2: SQVTM, ANQGSEA. Unmatched junction bases numbered 13, after V lost 8 bases and J lost 2 bases. CDR3 length: 17 amino acids. CDR3 amino acids: CSLRGASGGGTYNEQFF. DNA of the CDR3: TGCAGCTTGCGTGGCGCTAGCGGGGGGGGAACCTACAATGAGCAGTTCTTC.

The chain is built from TRBV18 and TRBJ2-1; 13 nucleotides align to TRBD2. The CDR3 contains 16 residues. Trimming at V came to 6 bases and at J to 9 bases, leaving 11 bases not matched to a gene. In germline, CDR1 is KGHSH, CDR2 LQKENI. CDR3 amino acids: CASSVTSGGAGGEQFF. In nucleotides, the CDR3 is TGTGCCAGCTCCGTCACTAGCGGGGGGGCCGGTGGTGAGCAGTTCTTC.

The chain carries TRBV5-1 and TRBJ1-4; perhaps TRBD1 as D (6 bases). The CDR3 has 17 amino acids. The V end lost 0 bases, the J end lost 0 bases, and 12 bases lay between the germline ends. Germline V gene lookup returns CDR1 SGHRS and CDR2 YFSETQ. The CDR3 DNA follows: TGCGCCAGCAGCTTGGTACCGGGGACATCAACTAATGAAAAACTGTTTTTT. Translated, it gives CASSLVPGTSTNEKLFF.

V is TRBV15 and J is TRBJ2-7; 12 bases match TRBD2. The CDR3 totals 15 residues. Unmatched junction bases numbered 9, after V lost 5 bases and J lost 7 bases. Germline loops: CDR1 LNHNV, CDR2 YYDKDF (reference sequence). CDR3 amino acids: CATSSETSGGSEQYF. In DNA, the CDR3 is TGTGCCACCAGCTCCGAGACTAGCGGGGGAAGTGAGCAGTACTTC.

Here the CDR3 reads CASSLQARADTQYF. In DNA form, the CDR3 reads TGCGCCAGCAGCCTTCAGGCGCGGGCAGATACGCAGTATTTT. The V call is TRBV5-1, the J call TRBJ2-3; D is possibly TRBD2 (5 bases). Germline-derived CDR1 and CDR2 are SGHRS and YFSETQ. V lost 4 bases, J lost 4 bases, and 13 bases lay in between. The CDR3 spans 14 residues.

This chain joins TRBV6-6 and TRBJ1-5; 7 nucleotides agree with TRBD1. J was trimmed by 4 bases and V by 5 bases; bases with no gene match: 11. This CDR3 region has 16 residues. In germline, CDR1 is MNHNY, CDR2 SVGAGI (reference sequence). The DNA of the CDR3 is TGTGCCAGCAGTCAACCGGACAGGTACGATAATCAGCCCCAGCATTTT. This translates into CASSQPDRYDNQPQHF.

The chain carries TRBV2 and TRBJ2-1, with TRBD1 matching 8 bases. CDR3 length: 13 amino acids. Per germline, CDR1 SNHLY and CDR2 FYNNEI. Trimming cost V 4 bases and J 6 bases; bases outside gene matches: 2. For the CDR3, the DNA is TGTGCCAGCAGTGTCGACAGGGGCAATGAGCAGTTCTTC. Translation: CASSVDRGNEQFF.

For the CDR3, the DNA is TGCAGCGTTGAGAGCGACAGGGGATACGAGCAGTACTTC. It encodes CSVESDRGYEQYF. V is TRBV29-1 and J is TRBJ2-7; 8 bases align to TRBD1. Germline CDR1 is SQVTM and CDR2 is ANQGSEA. CDR3 length: 13 residues. Losses at the gene ends were 3 bases for V and 4 bases for J; bases not matched to a gene: 5.

The chain employs TRBV4-1 and TRBJ2-5, with 14 bases that match TRBD2. Germline V CDR1 and CDR2: MGHRA, YSYEKL. V lost 4 bases to trimming and J lost 5 bases; unmatched junction nucleotides: 3. The CDR3 is made up of 15 amino acids. The chain's CDR3 is CASSRLAGGLETQYF. CDR3 in DNA: TGCGCCAGCAGCCGACTAGCGGGGGGGCTTGAGACCCAGTACTTC.

V and J are TRBV4-3 and TRBJ2-5; 7 nucleotides agree with TRBD2. The CDR3 runs 15 residues. J gave up 2 bases and V 1 base, and 4 bases lay outside the gene matches. The germline V gene encodes CDR1 LGHNA and CDR2 YSLEER. As DNA, the CDR3 is TGCGCCAGCAGCCAAGCGAGTAGCGGGCAAGAGACCCAGTACTTC. Its protein product is CASSQASSGQETQYF.

This clone was seen only once. The chain uses TRBV5-4 and TRBJ2-3; 7 bases are shared with TRBD1. The CDR3 consists of 14 residues. The V and J ends lost 4 bases and 2 bases, in that order; junction bases with no gene match: 4. Looked up from germline, CDR1 is SGHNT and CDR2 is YYREEE (reference sequence). CDR3 region: CASSEGATTDTQYF. The CDR3 DNA reads TGTGCCAGCAGCGAGGGGGCTACCACAGATACGCAGTATTTT. Complete variable domain (other parts from reference TRBV5-4 and TRBJ2-3): ETGVTQSPTHLIKTRGQQVTLRCSSQSGHNTVSWYQQALGQGPQFIFQYYREEENGRGNFPPRFSGLQFPNYSSELNVNALELDDSALYLCASSEGATTDTQYFGPGTRLTVL.